Following are 25 T cell receptor beta chains from one sample sequenced in a study of cytomegalovirus exposure and HLA in healthy donors. Sequenced by immunoSEQ multiplex PCR; TCRdb stores in-frame clones only, minus some. In the table there are some 110,000 clones, 88% of which are singletons. Specimen: PBMCs. These receptor sequences come from a man between 18 and 29 years old in good health and CMV-seropositive.

The V gene is TRBV5-1, the J gene TRBJ2-2; a weak D match, TRBD1 (6 bases). The germline V and J ends were trimmed by 4 bases and 4 bases, with 14 bases remaining between them. There are 15 residues in the CDR3. Per germline, CDR1 SGHRS and CDR2 YFSETQ. CDR3 sequence reads: CASSVDRATTGELFF. CDR3 bases: TGCGCCAGCAGCGTGGACAGAGCCACCACCGGGGAGCTGTTTTTT.

This clone occurred a few times. The chain links TRBV7-2 to TRBJ2-7; 11 bases match TRBD1. The V and J ends lost 7 bases and 6 bases, in that order; junction bases with no gene match: 5. The CDR3 consists of 13 residues. CDR1 is SGHTA, CDR2 FQGNSA, per germline. The CDR3 nucleotides read TGTGCCAGCACCCCCGGGACAGGGGGCGAGCAGTACTTC. It is translated as CASTPGTGGEQYF.

The V call is TRBV18, the J call TRBJ2-1; D call uncertain. The CDR3 runs to 14 residues. Trimming took off 3 bases at V and 15 bases at J, with 21 bases between the two ends. Per germline, CDR1 KGHSH and CDR2 LQKENI. The CDR3 nucleotides read TGTGCCAGCTCACCTACCGGTACAGAGCCGCTTCGGTTCTTC. This translates into CASSPTGTEPLRFF. The entire variable domain, with the rest obtained from reference TRBV18 and TRBJ2-1, is as follows: NAGVMQNPRHLVRRRGQEARLRCSPMKGHSHVYWYRQLPEEGLKFMVYLQKENIIDESGMPKERFSAEFPKEGPSILRIQQVVRGDSAAYFCASSPTGTEPLRFFGPGTRLTVL.

The rearrangement links TRBV28 to TRBJ2-7; 7 bases map to TRBD1. The J segment lost 1 base and the V segment lost 3 bases, leaving 6 bases of the junction unmatched. Germline V CDR1 and CDR2: MDHEN, SYDVKM. This CDR3 comprises 15 residues. DNA of the CDR3: TGTGCCAGCAGTTTTCTGGGACAGAAATCCTACGAGCAGTACTTC. This codes for CASSFLGQKSYEQYF.

The chain is built from TRBV7-8 and TRBJ2-5; TRBD1 is a possible D gene (5 bases). Germline V gene lookup returns CDR1 SGHVS and CDR2 FQNEAQ. V lost 6 bases, J lost 7 bases, and 12 bases lay in between. CDR3 size: 12 residues. CDR3 residues: CASRGRGRTQYF. The CDR3 DNA sequence: TGTGCCAGCAGGGGAAGGGGTAGGACCCAGTACTTC.

The rearrangement joins TRBV7-9 to TRBJ1-6; D is undetermined. This CDR3 has 14 amino acids. V gave up 1 base and J gave up 10 bases, with 11 bases separating them. CDR1 and CDR2 (germline): SEHNR, FQNEAQ (reference sequence). DNA of the CDR3: TGTGCCAGCAGCTTAGTGGACTTCGGGTCACCCCTCCACTTT. Protein product: CASSLVDFGSPLHF.

This chain links TRBV7-2 with TRBJ2-7; 8 bases line up with TRBD2. This CDR3 comprises 16 residues. After removal of 4 bases from V and 2 bases from J, the junction contained 10 bases not matched to a gene. Germline loops: CDR1 SGHTA, CDR2 FQGNSA. The CDR3, as DNA: TGTGCCAGCAGCTCCGGGAGGGGGGACGGTGCCTACGAGCAGTACTTC. Amino acids: CASSSGRGDGAYEQYF.

The chain recombines TRBV5-6 with TRBJ2-5, with 8 bases fitting TRBD2. Per the germline V gene, CDR1 is SGHDT and CDR2 is YYEEEE. The CDR3 spans 12 residues. With 2 bases clipped from V and 10 bases from J, the junction kept 4 bases outside the gene matches. CDR3 DNA: TGTGCCAGCAGCTTTTTGGGACTAGGCCAGTACTTC. This gives the protein CASSFLGLGQYF.

The chain employs TRBV9 and TRBJ2-7; 8 bases align to TRBD1. V lost 1 base to trimming and J lost 4 bases; unmatched junction nucleotides: 4. The CDR3 has 14 amino acids. Germline V gene sequence: CDR1 SGDLS, CDR2 YYNGEE. The CDR3, as DNA: TGTGCCAGCAGCGTATCCCAGGGGGCGTACGAGCAGTACTTC. As protein: CASSVSQGAYEQYF. Complete variable domain (other parts from reference TRBV9 and TRBJ2-7): DSGVTQTPKHLITATGQRVTLRCSPRSGDLSVYWYQQSLDQGLQFLIQYYNGEERAKGNILERFSAQQFPDLHSELNLSSLELGDSALYFCASSVSQGAYEQYFGPGTRLTVT.

This clone was seen a single time. This chain connects TRBV5-1 to TRBJ2-3, with 9 bases that match TRBD2. Germline values: CDR1 SGHRS, CDR2 YFSETQ. V lost 4 bases and J lost 5; bases outside the gene matches: 11. The CDR3 totals 16 residues. The CDR3 nucleotides are TGCGCCAGCAGCCCGGAATTGGGACTAGCAGGAGATACGCAGTATTTT. Its translation: CASSPELGLAGDTQYF. Filled out from reference TRBV5-1 and TRBJ2-3, the complete variable domain reads KAGVTQTPRYLIKTRGQQVTLSCSPISGHRSVSWYQQTPGQGLQFLFEYFSETQRNKGNFPGRFSGRQFSNSRSEMNVSTLELGDSALYLCASSPELGLAGDTQYFGPGTRLTVL.

The CDR3 sequence is CASSLKGGGQFF. The CDR3 DNA is TGTGCCAGCAGTTTAAAAGGGGGGGGGCAGTTCTTC. This sequence joins TRBV27 and TRBJ2-1; D is perhaps TRBD2 (7 bases). This CDR3 region has 12 residues. Trimming pared 2 bases from V and 12 bases from J, leaving 11 bases between. Looked up from germline, CDR1 is MNHEY and CDR2 is SMNVEV (reference sequence).

The V call is TRBV2, the J call TRBJ2-7, with 7 bases fitting TRBD1. CDR3 length equals 14 residues. CDR1 and CDR2 from the germline V gene are SNHLY and FYNNEI. Losses at the gene ends were 8 bases for V and 4 bases for J; bases not matched to a gene: 11. The CDR3 region has the DNA TGTGCCAGCGTAGAACAGGGGACCGGTTACGAGCAGTACTTC. This codes for CASVEQGTGYEQYF.

This clone was seen a single time. Other DNA sequences from this sample encode an identical CDR3 as well. The V call is TRBV6-1, the J call TRBJ2-5; 13 nucleotides align to TRBD2. J gave up 4 bases and V 2 bases, and 1 base lay outside the gene matches. This CDR3 is 15 amino acids long. CDR1 and CDR2 (germline): MNHNS, SASEGT. CDR3 DNA sequence: TGTGCCAGCAGTGAAACTAGCGGGGGGGCAGAGACCCAGTACTTC. Translated, it gives CASSETSGGAETQYF.

The chain links TRBV10-3 to TRBJ1-3; 7 nucleotides match TRBD1. J gave up 0 bases and V 0 bases, and 2 bases lay outside the gene matches. Germline V CDR1 and CDR2: ENHRY, SYGVKD. This CDR3 comprises 16 residues. The CDR3 region is CAISESTGLSGNTIYF. In DNA form, the CDR3 reads TGTGCCATCAGTGAGTCGACAGGGCTCTCTGGAAACACCATATATTTT.

The chain is built from TRBV14 and TRBJ1-1; weak D call: TRBD1 (5 bases). V lost 0 bases, J lost 8 bases, and 13 bases lay in between. The germline CDR1 and CDR2 sequences are SGHDN and FVKESK. The CDR3 is made up of 14 amino acids. The DNA for the CDR3 is TGTGCCAGCAGCCAAGAGAGGGGACTCGGGGAAGCTTTCTTT. The encoded protein is CASSQERGLGEAFF.

The chain links TRBV4-1 to TRBJ1-2, with 7 bases identical to TRBD1. Germline lookup yields CDR1 MGHRA and CDR2 YSYEKL. This CDR3 has 16 amino acids. J was trimmed by 4 bases and V by 0 bases; bases with no gene match: 8. Here the CDR3 DNA reads TGCGCCAGCAGCCAAGATGGAACAGGGGCTGGCTATGGCTACACCTTC. Amino acids: CASSQDGTGAGYGYTF.

This clone was counted a single time. The V gene is TRBV5-4, the J gene TRBJ2-7; D remains ambiguous. With 0 bases removed from V and 2 bases from J, the gap between germline ends came to 18 bases. Germline V gene sequence: CDR1 SGHNT, CDR2 YYREEE (reference sequence). The CDR3 is made up of 17 amino acids. In nucleotides, the CDR3 is TGTGCCAGCAGCTTGGGGCCGAAAATCGACTTTCCCTACGAGCAGTACTTC. The encoded protein is CASSLGPKIDFPYEQYF.

This chain connects TRBV28 to TRBJ1-2; D is possibly TRBD1 (6 bases). Germline assignment: CDR1 MDHEN and CDR2 SYDVKM. Between the trimmed V and J ends, which lost 3 bases and 7 bases, there was a span of 12 bases. The CDR3 length is 13 residues. CDR3 nucleotide sequence: TGTGCCAGCAGTTTGTGGGGGCGGAGTGGCTACACCTTC. Translating gives CASSLWGRSGYTF.

CDR3 amino acids: CASSIGTGTNQPQHF. The CDR3 bases are TGTGCCAGTAGTATAGGGACAGGTACCAATCAGCCCCAGCATTTT. This chain connects TRBV19 to TRBJ1-5; TRBD1 matches 7 bases. V lost 1 base to trimming and J lost 3 bases; unmatched junction nucleotides: 3. The CDR3 spans 15 residues. Germline assignment: CDR1 LNHDA and CDR2 SQIVND (reference sequence).

This clone was recorded once. This chain uses TRBV5-1 with TRBJ1-6; no definite D call. The CDR3 sequence is 15 residues long. Germline V CDR1 and CDR2: SGHRS, YFSETQ. V was cut by 4 bases and J by 8 bases, with 16 bases left in between. CDR3 nucleotides: TGCGCCAGCAGCCCGGTGGAGGGCAGAGATTCACCCCTCCACTTT. Encoded protein: CASSPVEGRDSPLHF.

With respect to this clone: This sample includes further DNA sequences coding for the same CDR3. V and J are TRBV29-1 and TRBJ1-1; tentative D call: TRBD1 (5 bases). The CDR3 covers 13 residues. V was shortened by 4 bases and J by 0 bases, with 9 bases between the two germline ends. Germline CDR1 reads SQVTM; CDR2 reads ANQGSEA. The CDR3 here is CSVARGMNTEAFF. CDR3 sequence (DNA): TGCAGCGTTGCAAGGGGCATGAACACTGAAGCTTTCTTT. Full variable domain (rest looked up from reference TRBV29-1 and TRBJ1-1): SAVISQKPSRDICQRGTSLTIQCQVDSQVTMMFWYRQQPGQSLTLIATANQGSEATYESGFVIDKFPISRPNLTFSTLTVSNMSPEDSSIYLCSVARGMNTEAFFGQGTRLTVV.

The chain joins TRBV7-8 to TRBJ1-3; D is unclear. The CDR3 has 13 amino acids. CDR1 is SGHVS, CDR2 FQNEAQ, per germline. Trimming left V 0 bases short and J 6 bases short, with 6 bases between. This CDR3 reads CASSLAGENTIYF. The CDR3 DNA follows: TGTGCCAGCAGCTTAGCGGGAGAAAACACCATATATTTT.

V gene TRBV27 combines with J gene TRBJ1-2, with 9 bases identical to TRBD1. The CDR3 contains 15 residues. After removal of 5 bases from V and 3 bases from J, the junction contained 7 bases not matched to a gene. The germline CDR1 and CDR2 sequences are MNHEY and SMNVEV (reference sequence). The CDR3 sequence: CASSPLQGADYGYTF. The CDR3 region has the DNA TGTGCCAGCAGTCCCTTACAGGGGGCCGACTATGGCTACACCTTC.

The chain uses TRBV4-3 and TRBJ2-3, with D unresolved. Germline-derived CDR1 and CDR2 are LGHNA and YSLEER. V was shortened by 0 bases and J by 5 bases, with 6 bases between the two germline ends. This CDR3 contains 13 residues. CDR3 sequence reads: CASSQESGDTQYF. DNA for the CDR3: TGCGCCAGCAGCCAAGAGTCGGGAGATACGCAGTATTTT.

The rearrangement links TRBV2 to TRBJ1-6, with unresolved D. Germline V gene data show CDR1 as SNHLY and CDR2 as FYNNEI. V lost 1 base, J lost 1 base, and 11 bases lay in between. The CDR3 extends over 17 amino acids. The CDR3 region has the DNA TGTGCCAGCAGTGAAGGACACCCCAATTCCTATAATTCACCCCTCCACTTT. It specifies CASSEGHPNSYNSPLHF.